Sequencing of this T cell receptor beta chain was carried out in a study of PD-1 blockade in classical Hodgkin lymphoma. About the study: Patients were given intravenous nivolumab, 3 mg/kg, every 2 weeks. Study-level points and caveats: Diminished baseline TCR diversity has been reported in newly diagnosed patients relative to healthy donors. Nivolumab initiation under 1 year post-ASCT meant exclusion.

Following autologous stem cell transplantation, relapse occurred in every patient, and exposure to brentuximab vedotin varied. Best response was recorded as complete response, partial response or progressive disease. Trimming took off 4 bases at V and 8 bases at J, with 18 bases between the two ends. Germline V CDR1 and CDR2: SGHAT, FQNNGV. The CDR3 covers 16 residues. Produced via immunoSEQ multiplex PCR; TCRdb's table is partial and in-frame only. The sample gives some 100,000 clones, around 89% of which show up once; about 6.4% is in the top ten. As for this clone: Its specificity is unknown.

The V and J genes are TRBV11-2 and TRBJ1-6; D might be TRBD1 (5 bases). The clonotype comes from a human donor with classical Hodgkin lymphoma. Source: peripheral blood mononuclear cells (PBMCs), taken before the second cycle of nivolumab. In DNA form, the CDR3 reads TGTGCCAGCAGCTCACCGAGGCAGGGTGTCTATTCACCCCTCCACTTT. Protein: CASSSPRQGVYSPLHF.